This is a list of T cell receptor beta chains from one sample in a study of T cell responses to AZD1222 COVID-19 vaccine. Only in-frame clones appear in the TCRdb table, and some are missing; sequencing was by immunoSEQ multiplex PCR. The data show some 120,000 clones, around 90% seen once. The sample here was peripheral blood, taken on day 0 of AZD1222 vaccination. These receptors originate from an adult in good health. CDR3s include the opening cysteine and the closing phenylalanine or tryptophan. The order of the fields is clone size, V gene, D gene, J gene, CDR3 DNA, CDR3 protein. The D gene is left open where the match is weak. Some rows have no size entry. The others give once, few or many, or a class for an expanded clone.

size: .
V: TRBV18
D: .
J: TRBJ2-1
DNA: TGTGCCAGCTCACCAACAGGTTTCTCCTACAATGAGCAGTTCTTC
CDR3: CASSPTGFSYNEQFF

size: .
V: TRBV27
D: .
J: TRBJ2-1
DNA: TGTGCCAGCAGAAACAGGGACTCCTACAATGAGCAGTTCTTC
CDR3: CASRNRDSYNEQFF

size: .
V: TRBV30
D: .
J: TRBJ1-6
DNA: TGTGCCTGGAGTCAGGAAGAAGATTCACCCCTCCACTTT
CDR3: CAWSQEEDSPLHF

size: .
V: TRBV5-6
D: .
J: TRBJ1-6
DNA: TGTGCCAGCAGGAGGGACCAGTATAATTCACCCCTCCACTTT
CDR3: CASRRDQYNSPLHF

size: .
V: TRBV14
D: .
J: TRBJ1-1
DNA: TGTGCCAGCAGCCAGGGGCGGGACACTGAAGCTTTCTTT
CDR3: CASSQGRDTEAFF

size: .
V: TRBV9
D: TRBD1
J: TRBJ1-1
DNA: TGTGCCAGCAGCGTTAGCAGTCAGGGGGCGAACACTGAAGCTTTCTTT
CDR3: CASSVSSQGANTEAFF

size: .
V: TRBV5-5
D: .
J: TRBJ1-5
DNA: TGTGCCAGCAGCTTGCAGCCTCGGACGAATCAGCCCCAGCATTTT
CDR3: CASSLQPRTNQPQHF

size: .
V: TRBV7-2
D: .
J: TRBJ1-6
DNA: TGTGCCACGAGGGCACGGAGCTCCTATAATTCACCCCTCCACTTT
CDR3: CATRARSSYNSPLHF

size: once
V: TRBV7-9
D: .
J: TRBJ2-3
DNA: TGTGCCAGCAGCTTAGGACTAGAGACAGATACGCAGTATTTT
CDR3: CASSLGLETDTQYF

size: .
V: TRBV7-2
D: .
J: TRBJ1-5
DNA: TGTGCCAGCAGCCCCCAGGGCGAGGGCAATCAGCCCCAGCATTTT
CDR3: CASSPQGEGNQPQHF

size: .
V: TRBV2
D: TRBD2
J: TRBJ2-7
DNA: TGTGCCAGCAAACCGGGACTAGCGGGAGTTAACGAGCAGTACTTC
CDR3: CASKPGLAGVNEQYF

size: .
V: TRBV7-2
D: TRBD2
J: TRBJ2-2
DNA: TGTGCCAGCAGCTTGGGGGGAGGGCGGACCGGGGAGCTGTTTTTT
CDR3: CASSLGGGRTGELFF

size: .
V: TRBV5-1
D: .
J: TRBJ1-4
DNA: TGCGCCAGCAGCTTTGGAGGGGGGGAAAAACTGTTTTTT
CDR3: CASSFGGGEKLFF

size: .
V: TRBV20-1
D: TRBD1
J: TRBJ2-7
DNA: TGCAGTGCTAGTGCCGGGACAGGGGTATTCGAGCAGTACTTC
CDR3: CSASAGTGVFEQYF

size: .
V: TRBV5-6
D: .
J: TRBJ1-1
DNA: TGTGCCAGCCGTAGGGAAGCGGCGGAAGCTTTCTTT
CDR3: CASRREAAEAFF

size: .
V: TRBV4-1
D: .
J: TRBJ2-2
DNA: TGCGCCAGCAGCCTGGGATGGGGGGCCGGGGAGCTGTTTTTT
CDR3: CASSLGWGAGELFF

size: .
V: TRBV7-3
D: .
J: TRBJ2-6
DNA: TGTGCCAGCAGCCCATCTCCCCCTCGGGGGGCAACCTCTGGGGCCAACGTCCTGACTTTC
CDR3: CASSPSPPRGATSGANVLTF

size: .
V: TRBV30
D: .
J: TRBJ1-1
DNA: TGTGCCTGGAGTGACAGATTTACTGAAGCTTTCTTT
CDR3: CAWSDRFTEAFF

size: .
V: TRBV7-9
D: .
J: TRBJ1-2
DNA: TGTGCCAGCACCCTACGGGGCACTCAGTACTATGGCTACACCTTC
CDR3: CASTLRGTQYYGYTF

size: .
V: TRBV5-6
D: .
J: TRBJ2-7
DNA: TGTGCCAGCAGAGTCCAGGCGTCATACTACGAGCAGTACTTC
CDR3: CASRVQASYYEQYF

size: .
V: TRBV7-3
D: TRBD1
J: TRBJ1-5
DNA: TGTGCCAGCAGCTTAATTAAAGGGGGTAGGCCGACAGGGCTTAATCAGCCCCAGCATTTT
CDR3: CASSLIKGGRPTGLNQPQHF

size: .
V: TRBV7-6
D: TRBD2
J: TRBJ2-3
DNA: TGTGCCAGCGCTTGGGGGGAACTAGCGGGAGAGGGCGCAGATACGCAGTATTTT
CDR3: CASAWGELAGEGADTQYF

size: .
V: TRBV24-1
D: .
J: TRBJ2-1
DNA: TGTGCCACCAGCGCGACTTTAGTGGATGAGCAGTTCTTC
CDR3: CATSATLVDEQFF

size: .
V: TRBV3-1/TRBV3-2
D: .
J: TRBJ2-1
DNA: TGTGCCAGCAGCCAAGGGATCGGGAATCGGGCACAAGGGCAGTTCTTC
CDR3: CASSQGIGNRAQGQFF

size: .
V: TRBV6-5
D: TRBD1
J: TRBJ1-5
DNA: TGTGCCAGCAGGCCACCAGGGGGCTCGGGTCAGCCCCAGCATTTT
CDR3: CASRPPGGSGQPQHF

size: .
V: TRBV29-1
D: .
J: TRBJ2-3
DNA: TGCAGCGTTGAATTCTCCGGCGATACGCAGTATTTT
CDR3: CSVEFSGDTQYF

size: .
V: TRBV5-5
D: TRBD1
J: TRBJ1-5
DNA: TGTGCCAGCAAAACAGGGGGCGGGGGTCAGCCCCAGCATTTT
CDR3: CASKTGGGGQPQHF

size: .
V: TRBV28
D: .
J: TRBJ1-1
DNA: TGTGCCAGCAGGATATCCACTGAAGCTTTCTTT
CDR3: CASRISTEAFF

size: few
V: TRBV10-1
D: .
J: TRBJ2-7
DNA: TGCGCCAGCAGTGAGTCCATGACGACCGAGCAGTACTTC
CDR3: CASSESMTTEQYF

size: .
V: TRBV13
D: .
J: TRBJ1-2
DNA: TGTGCCAGCAGCTTAAGGGGTATTAACTATGGCTACACCTTC
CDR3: CASSLRGINYGYTF

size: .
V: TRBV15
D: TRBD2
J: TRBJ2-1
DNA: TGTGCCACCAGCGGCGGACTAGCGGATGGGAATGAGCAGTTCTTC
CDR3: CATSGGLADGNEQFF

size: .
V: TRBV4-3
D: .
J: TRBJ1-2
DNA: TGCGCCAGCAGCCACCCGGGACAAGATAACTATGGCTACACCTTC
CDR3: CASSHPGQDNYGYTF